The 22 T cell receptor beta chains below come from one sample, sequenced in a study of a mutant IDH1 vaccine in newly diagnosed glioma. The time point here: week 23, last vaccination. A single vaccine dose contained 300 ug of mutant IDH1 20-mer peptide, and topical imiquimod was used with it. These receptors' targets are unknown. Produced via immunoSEQ multiplex PCR; TCRdb's table is partial and in-frame only. The sample holds 35,000 to 40,000 clones, around 81% seen once. The input for sequencing was PBMCs, taken from a glioma patient whose treatment included an IDH1 peptide vaccine. The receptors originated from a man in his forties with glioma.

The chain combines TRBV4-2 with TRBJ2-7; 7 nucleotides line up with TRBD2. This CDR3 contains 15 residues. Trimming at V came to 4 bases and at J to 3 bases, leaving 9 bases not matched to a gene. Germline CDR1 and CDR2: LGHNA and YNFKEQ. DNA of the CDR3: TGTGCCAGCAGCCGGGGAGGGGCCTCAGACTACGAGCAGTACTTC. It codes for CASSRGGASDYEQYF.

This sequence joins TRBV11-2 and TRBJ2-3, with 8 bases matching TRBD1. The V and J ends lost 6 bases and 6 bases, in that order; junction bases with no gene match: 5. This CDR3 contains 13 residues. Germline-derived CDR1 and CDR2 are SGHAT and FQNNGV. The CDR3 sequence: CASRGRDRDTQYF. CDR3 sequence (DNA): TGTGCCAGCAGGGGACGGGACAGGGATACGCAGTATTTT.

The chain couples TRBV5-5 to TRBJ2-7; no reliable D call. This CDR3 has 11 residues. The V gene's germline CDR1 is SGHKS and CDR2 YYEKEE (reference sequence). The V and J ends lost 3 bases and 2 bases respectively, with 3 bases between them. The CDR3 here is CASSSAYEQYF. The CDR3 DNA reads as TGTGCCAGCAGCTCGGCCTACGAGCAGTACTTC.

The chain couples TRBV11-2 to TRBJ2-2; 7 bases are shared with TRBD2. CDR3 length: 14 amino acids. Germline CDR1 and CDR2: SGHAT and FQNNGV. The V segment lost 11 bases and the J segment 5 bases; nucleotides outside the gene matches: 11. CDR3 amino acids: CAGSWGRGTGELFF. CDR3 DNA: TGTGCCGGCTCCTGGGGGAGGGGAACCGGGGAGCTGTTTTTT.

The chain recombines TRBV7-2 with TRBJ2-3; 9 bases match TRBD1. Germline V CDR1 and CDR2: SGHTA, FQGNSA. J gave up 3 bases and V 5 bases, and 6 bases lay outside the gene matches. This CDR3 spans 15 amino acids. CDR3 nucleotides: TGTGCCAGCAGCCGAACAGGGGGCTGGACAGATACGCAGTATTTT. Translated: CASSRTGGWTDTQYF.

The chain joins TRBV7-9 to TRBJ2-1; D is possibly TRBD2 (6 bases). V was shortened by 2 bases and J by 0 bases, with 8 bases between the two germline ends. There are 15 residues in the CDR3. Germline values: CDR1 SEHNR, CDR2 FQNEAQ (reference sequence). The CDR3 loop is CASSLIGSSYNEQFF. CDR3 bases: TGTGCCAGCAGCTTAATCGGGAGCTCCTACAATGAGCAGTTCTTC.

The chain combines TRBV29-1 with TRBJ2-7; TRBD1 agrees at 9 bases. Germline assignment: CDR1 SQVTM and CDR2 ANQGSEA. The CDR3 totals 13 residues. V lost 7 bases and J lost 5; bases outside the gene matches: 9. CDR3 in amino acids: CSAKTGGNNEQYF. The CDR3 DNA reads TGCAGCGCCAAGACAGGGGGTAACAACGAGCAGTACTTC.

This clone was seen once. The chain carries TRBV11-2 and TRBJ2-5, with a possible D match to TRBD1 (5 bases). The germline V gene has CDR1 SGHAT and CDR2 FQNNGV. The CDR3 sequence is 15 residues long. V was pared by 1 base and J by 4 bases, with 13 bases between. CDR3 residues: CASSLGQGVGETQYF. CDR3 sequence (DNA): TGTGCCAGCAGCTTAGGACAAGGGGTTGGAGAGACCCAGTACTTC.

The V call is TRBV28, the J call TRBJ2-5, with D perhaps TRBD1 or TRBD2 (6 bases each). Germline lookup yields CDR1 MDHEN and CDR2 SYDVKM. V shed 10 bases and J shed 5 bases, with 23 bases lying between them. The CDR3 length is 15 residues. The CDR3 DNA reads TGTGCCACTGTAAGCCCGGGGGCCTCACAGGAGACCCAGTACTTC. Its protein is CATVSPGASQETQYF.

The V call is TRBV28, the J call TRBJ1-3; TRBD1 is a possible D gene (5 bases). The ends were cut back, 5 bases at V and 4 bases at J, with 12 bases in the middle. CDR1 and CDR2 from the germline V gene are MDHEN and SYDVKM. The CDR3 is 14 residues long. The CDR3 nucleotides read TGTGCCAGCAGTCTACCGACAGAAGGAAACACCATATATTTT. The encoded protein is CASSLPTEGNTIYF.

Only one count was recorded for this clone. This sequence joins TRBV5-4 and TRBJ2-3; D is unclear. Trimming left V 2 bases short and J 4 bases short, with 11 bases between. The germline V gene encodes CDR1 SGHNT and CDR2 YYREEE (reference sequence). This CDR3 has 14 residues. CDR3 region: CASSFSLDSDTQYF. The CDR3 DNA sequence: TGTGCCAGCAGCTTCTCCCTAGATTCAGATACGCAGTATTTT.

The CDR3 nucleotides are TGTGCCAGCAGCTTGGGGGGACTAGCGGTCCACACAGATACGCAGTATTTT. Residues: CASSLGGLAVHTDTQYF. The chain uses TRBV7-9 and TRBJ2-3, with 11 bases identical to TRBD2. Germline V CDR1 and CDR2: SEHNR, FQNEAQ (reference sequence). The V gene end was trimmed by 3 bases and the J gene end by 2 bases; junction bases not matched to a gene: 7. The CDR3 has 17 amino acids.

The chain has TRBV14 and TRBJ2-5; D is uncertain. The CDR3 loop spans 13 amino acids. The germline V and J ends were trimmed by 4 bases and 1 base, with 7 bases remaining between them. Germline V gene data show CDR1 as SGHDN and CDR2 as FVKESK. The CDR3 bases are TGTGCCAGCAGCCGGAAAGCCCAAGAGACCCAGTACTTC. This codes for CASSRKAQETQYF. The full variable domain, in which reference TRBV14 and TRBJ2-5 provide the parts outside the CDR3, is EAGVTQFPSHSVIEKGQTVTLRCDPISGHDNLYWYRRVMGKEIKFLLHFVKESKQDESGMPNNRFLAERTGGTYSTLKVQPAELEDSGVYFCASSRKAQETQYFGPGTRLLVL.

The CDR3 coding sequence is TGCGCCAGCAGCTTGGACGGCAGGGGATACGAGCAGTACTTC. It translates to CASSLDGRGYEQYF. The V call is TRBV5-1, the J call TRBJ2-7, with D possibly TRBD1 on 6 matching bases. V lost 0 bases and J 4 bases, leaving 11 bases between the germline ends. The CDR3 extends over 14 amino acids. Germline V lookup: CDR1 SGHRS, CDR2 YFSETQ.

The chain combines TRBV7-2 with TRBJ1-2, with unresolved D. Trimming shortened V by 2 bases and J by 0 bases, and 13 bases separated the two germline ends. In germline, CDR1 is SGHTA, CDR2 FQGNSA. The CDR3 totals 16 residues. The CDR3 is CASSLNPVQTNYGYTF. The DNA for the CDR3 is TGTGCCAGCAGCTTAAACCCGGTCCAAACTAACTATGGCTACACCTTC.

The count of this clone is one. The rearrangement links TRBV4-3 to TRBJ1-6; 10 bases map to TRBD1. The V gene end was trimmed by 6 bases and the J gene end by 9 bases; junction bases not matched to a gene: 5. Germline lookup yields CDR1 LGHNA and CDR2 YSLEER. The CDR3 runs 14 residues. The CDR3 DNA is TGCGCCAGCAGATCCGGACAGGGGGTTTCACCCCTCCACTTT. It yields the protein CASRSGQGVSPLHF.

This clone was recorded a few times. This chain joins TRBV5-5 and TRBJ1-5; TRBD1 might be the D (5 bases). The CDR3 has 17 amino acids. Germline V gene sequence: CDR1 SGHKS, CDR2 YYEKEE (reference sequence). V was shortened by 0 bases and J by 2 bases, with 15 bases between the two germline ends. DNA of the CDR3: TGTGCCAGCAGCTTGGGTTGGGTGGGGCGAGGCAATCAGCCCCAGCATTTT. This encodes CASSLGWVGRGNQPQHF.

The chain uses TRBV30 and TRBJ2-1, with 7 bases identical to TRBD2. Looked up from germline, CDR1 is GTSNPN and CDR2 is SVGIG (reference sequence). Trimming cost V 1 base and J 7 bases; bases outside gene matches: 4. This CDR3 has 13 residues. The CDR3 loop is CAWSGLAENEQFF. In nucleotides, the CDR3 is TGTGCCTGGAGTGGTCTAGCGGAGAATGAGCAGTTCTTC.

J is TRBJ2-7 and V is TRBV10-3; no firm D call. Trimming left V 0 bases short and J 1 base short, with 7 bases between. CDR3 length: 14 amino acids. Germline CDR1 and CDR2: ENHRY and SYGVKD. The CDR3 DNA is TGTGCCATCAGTGAGTCCCTGGGTTCCTACGAGCAGTACTTC. Amino acids: CAISESLGSYEQYF.

The rearrangement links TRBV7-2 to TRBJ2-7; unclear D gene. From germline, CDR1 is SGHTA and CDR2 FQGNSA. The V and J ends lost 2 bases and 1 base respectively, with 9 bases between them. The CDR3 has 14 amino acids. Here the CDR3 DNA reads TGTGCCAGCAGCTTAACTTCAGCATCCTACGAGCAGTACTTC. Protein: CASSLTSASYEQYF. Using reference TRBV7-2 and TRBJ2-7 for the parts outside the CDR3, the full variable domain is GAGVSQSPSNKVTEKGKDVELRCDPISGHTALYWYRQSLGQGLEFLIYFQGNSAPDKSGLPSDRFSAERTGGSVSTLTIQRTQQEDSAVYLCASSLTSASYEQYFGPGTRLTVT.

This rearrangement joins TRBV10-3 to TRBJ1-2, with D possibly TRBD1 on 6 matching bases. Germline lookup yields CDR1 ENHRY and CDR2 SYGVKD. This CDR3 region has 14 residues. V was cut by 8 bases and J by 2 bases, with 15 bases left in between. The CDR3 loop reads CAILPQGSNYGYTF. In nucleotides, the CDR3 is TGTGCCATCTTACCACAGGGATCCAACTATGGCTACACCTTC.

The chain combines TRBV6-5 with TRBJ1-1; D gene ambiguous. This CDR3 spans 12 amino acids. The V gene lost 6 bases and the J gene lost 1 base, with 6 bases spanning the gap. Germline-derived CDR1 and CDR2 are MNHEY and SVGAGI. The CDR3 nucleotides read TGTGCCAGCAGATTTGGGAACACTGAAGCTTTCTTT. Translation: CASRFGNTEAFF.